The source of this T cell receptor beta chain is a study of ipilimumab plus nivolumab after autologous stem cell transplantation (dated by TCRdb to the early 2020s). About the investigation overall: The median number of doses received by trial patients was roughly 5 for ipilimumab and 7 to 9 for nivolumab. The DLBCL cohort included primary refractory and relapsed disease, with 18-month progression-free survival of about 86% and 29% respectively. Patients in the trial were undergoing autologous transplant and had high-risk diffuse large B cell lymphoma, mature T cell lymphoma, or multiple myeloma. The intent-to-treat population of the trial consisted of under 45 patients.

The library relied on the immunoSEQ multiplex PCR assay. As stored in TCRdb, this immuneACCESS dataset retains in-frame rearrangements with V and J assigned. A fraction of the clones does not appear; measured against another copy, unresolved V genes explain less than half of the discrepancy, and the remainder lacks a known reason. In this sample the table shows about 15,000 clones, about 65% of which occur a single time. Clones ranked in the top ten supply 20% of the sample. Comment on this clone: Its antigen remains unidentified. Base quality data are lacking; no much larger clone is found one base away.

Ipilimumab was given at 1 mg/kg intravenously on day 1 of selected weeks, and checkpoint therapy started 14 to 28 days after autologous transplant. Patients received nivolumab at 3 mg/kg intravenously on day 1 of weeks 1, 4, 7, 10, and every two weeks through week 26. The study was a Phase Ib clinical trial testing combined checkpoint inhibition with ipilimumab and nivolumab as consolidation after autologous stem cell transplantation. Study-wide conclusions, independent of this receptor: The authors stated that profiles of the T cell receptor repertoire, regulatory T cell phenotype and gut microbiota provided a biologic rationale for studying this approach further. The authors concluded that, as post-transplant consolidation, combined checkpoint inhibition appeared tolerable.

Ends trimmed: V by 6 bases, J by 6 bases; bases unmatched to a gene: 10. The germline V gene encodes CDR1 SGHTA and CDR2 FQGTGA. The CDR3 sequence holds 14 residues, the cysteine and phenylalanine included. Of the read, only the CDR3 DNA is kept; its 42 bases are in frame from base 1. The chain is encoded by TRBV7-3 joined to TRBJ2-7; TRBD2 agrees with 8 junctional bases. Sequenced material: PBMCs, taken in a trial of ipilimumab plus nivolumab as post-transplant consolidation. The sequence came from a male donor with diffuse large B-cell lymphoma. This receptor carries the CDR3 CASRSRGGYVEQYF. The nucleotides read TGTGCCAGCAGAAGCCGGGGGGGTTATGTCGAGCAGTACTTC.